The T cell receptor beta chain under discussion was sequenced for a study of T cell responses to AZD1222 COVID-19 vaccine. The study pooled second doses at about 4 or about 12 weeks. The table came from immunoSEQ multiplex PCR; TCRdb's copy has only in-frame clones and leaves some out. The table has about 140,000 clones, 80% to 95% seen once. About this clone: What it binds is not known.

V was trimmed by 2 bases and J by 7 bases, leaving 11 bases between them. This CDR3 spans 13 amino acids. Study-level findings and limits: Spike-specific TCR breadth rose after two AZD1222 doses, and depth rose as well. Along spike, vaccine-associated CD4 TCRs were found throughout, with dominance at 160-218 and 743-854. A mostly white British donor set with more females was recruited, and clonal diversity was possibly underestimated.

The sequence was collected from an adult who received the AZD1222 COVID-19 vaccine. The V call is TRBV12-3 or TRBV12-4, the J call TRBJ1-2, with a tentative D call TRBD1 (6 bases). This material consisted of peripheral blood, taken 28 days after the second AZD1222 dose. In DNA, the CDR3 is TGTGCCAGCAGTTTATCAGGGGTGGGTGGCTACACCTTC. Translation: CASSLSGVGGYTF.